The 22 T cell receptor beta chains given below trace back to one sample, sequenced in a study of OX40 agonist ivuxolimab in advanced cancers. Assay: immunoSEQ multiplex PCR; the TCRdb copy retains only in-frame clones and omits some. There are over 85,000 clones in the sample; around 85% occur only once, and more than 1.2% lies in the top ten. Material: CD4+ or CD8+ T cells sorted from blood, obtained in a trial of the OX40 agonist ivuxolimab. The source is an adult with an advanced solid tumor such as melanoma, head and neck, liver or kidney cancer.

The chain employs TRBV28 and TRBJ1-2; D gene ambiguous. In germline, CDR1 is MDHEN, CDR2 SYDVKM. This CDR3 spans 14 amino acids. V gave up 3 bases and J gave up 4 bases, with 12 bases separating them. This CDR3 is CASSFGVLGYGYTF. The DNA for the CDR3 is TGTGCCAGCAGTTTCGGGGTTCTTGGCTATGGCTACACCTTC.

The sample holds one count of this clone. The rearrangement uses TRBV20-1 and TRBJ2-1; no firm D call. V was cut by 6 bases and J by 7 bases, with 10 bases left in between. CDR1 and CDR2 (germline): DFQATT, SNEGSKA (reference sequence). The CDR3 is made up of 11 amino acids. The CDR3 DNA reads TGCAGTGCCCAATTGGCAAATGAGCAGTTCTTC. It specifies CSAQLANEQFF.

V and J are TRBV7-2 and TRBJ2-2; D remains ambiguous. CDR3 size: 18 residues. V lost 5 bases and J 0 bases, leaving 19 bases between the germline ends. The germline CDR1 and CDR2 sequences are SGHTA and FQGNSA. For the CDR3, the DNA is TGTGCCAGCAGCCCAACCCCCACAGACGCAGCGAACACCGGGGAGCTGTTTTTT. This sequence encodes CASSPTPTDAANTGELFF.

In this sample, this clone turned up once. The chain employs TRBV7-9 and TRBJ1-2, with D perhaps TRBD1 (5 bases). The CDR3 totals 14 residues. V gave up 5 bases and J gave up 2 bases, with 12 bases separating them. Germline CDR1 SEHNR, CDR2 FQNEAQ (reference sequence). The CDR3 loop is CASSTTGVNYGYTF. In nucleotides, the CDR3 is TGTGCCAGCAGCACGACGGGGGTGAACTATGGCTACACCTTC.

V gene TRBV29-1 combines with J gene TRBJ1-1, with a weak D call TRBD1 (6 bases). The CDR3 runs 13 residues. Trimming stripped 6 bases from V and 3 bases from J, with 14 bases between. Per germline, CDR1 SQVTM and CDR2 ANQGSEA. The CDR3 loop is CSVGKGGDTEAFF. For the CDR3, the DNA is TGCAGCGTGGGGAAAGGGGGAGACACTGAAGCTTTCTTT.

The rearrangement links TRBV6-5 to TRBJ1-1; a possible D gene is TRBD1 (5 bases). V was clipped by 5 bases and J by 8 bases, with 9 bases between them. Germline CDR1 MNHEY, CDR2 SVGAGI. The CDR3 is 11 amino acids. The CDR3 sequence is CASSQGLEAFF. CDR3 DNA: TGTGCCAGCAGTCAGGGACTAGAAGCTTTCTTT.

The gene calls are TRBV7-2 and TRBJ1-3, with no clear D. Germline CDR1 is SGHTA and CDR2 is FQGNSA. V was cut by 3 bases and J by 0 bases, with 6 bases left in between. The CDR3 length is 14 residues. CDR3 coding DNA: TGTGCCAGCAGCTTCGATCCCTCTGGAAACACCATATATTTT. Its protein product is CASSFDPSGNTIYF.

The V and J genes are TRBV4-3 and TRBJ2-3; D perhaps matches TRBD2 (6 bases). The germline V and J ends were trimmed by 0 bases and 0 bases, with 10 bases remaining between them. The CDR3 has 16 residues. Germline values: CDR1 LGHNA, CDR2 YSLEER. In DNA, the CDR3 is TGCGCCAGCAGCCAAGACCGGGGGACTAGCACAGATACGCAGTATTTT. Translated: CASSQDRGTSTDTQYF.

CDR3 residues: CASQLQGGARGYTF. Written as DNA, the CDR3 is TGTGCCAGTCAGCTCCAGGGAGGGGCGCGTGGCTACACCTTC. The chain employs TRBV19 and TRBJ1-2, with a weak D call TRBD1 (5 bases). V lost 8 bases and J lost 7, with 20 bases in between. The germline V gene has CDR1 LNHDA and CDR2 SQIVND (reference sequence). CDR3 length equals 14 residues.

The genes are TRBV7-3 and TRBJ1-1; D gene unclear. Deletions cut 2 bases from V and 1 base from J, with 5 bases between. The CDR3 sequence is 13 residues long. In germline, CDR1 is SGHTA, CDR2 FQGTGA. The CDR3 DNA reads as TGTGCCAGCAGCTTAGGTAGGAACACTGAAGCTTTCTTT. This codes for CASSLGRNTEAFF.

The DNA for the CDR3 is TGTGCCACCAGCAGACCAGGACCTGTGGCAGATACGCAGTATTTT. Translated, it gives CATSRPGPVADTQYF. The rearrangement links TRBV15 to TRBJ2-3; D remains unclear. CDR3 length: 15 residues. Trimming pared 2 bases from V and 4 bases from J, leaving 13 bases between. The germline V gene has CDR1 LNHNV and CDR2 YYDKDF (reference sequence).

This chain connects TRBV7-8 to TRBJ2-5, with 8 positions matching TRBD1. This CDR3 region has 13 residues. V shed 3 bases, J shed 4 bases, and the junction held 1 base outside the gene matches. The germline CDR1 and CDR2 sequences are SGHVS and FQNEAQ. In DNA form, the CDR3 reads TGTGCCAGCAGCTTCAGGGGGCCAGAGACCCAGTACTTC. Amino acid sequence: CASSFRGPETQYF. The variable domain in full, completed from reference TRBV7-8 and TRBJ2-5, reads GAGVSQSPRYKVAKRGQDVALRCDPISGHVSLFWYQQALGQGPEFLTYFQNEAQLDKSGLPSDRFFAERPEGSVSTLKIQRTQQEDSAVYLCASSFRGPETQYFGPGTRLLVL.

The chain recombines TRBV14 with TRBJ1-1; 7 nucleotides align to TRBD1. CDR1 SGHDN and CDR2 FVKESK come from the germline V gene. With V trimmed by 1 base and J by 4 bases, 6 bases remained unmatched. The CDR3 is made up of 15 amino acids. In nucleotides, the CDR3 is TGTGCCAGCAGCCAAGCCGCAGCAGGGGGCACTGAAGCTTTCTTT. Translating gives CASSQAAAGGTEAFF.

The chain couples TRBV19 to TRBJ1-6; no clear D. The CDR3 sequence is 16 residues long. Trimming removed 4 bases from V and 0 bases from J, with 10 bases in between. In germline, CDR1 is LNHDA, CDR2 SQIVND (reference sequence). CDR3 in amino acids: CASSTNGGSYNSPLHF. The CDR3 region has the DNA TGTGCCAGTAGTACCAACGGAGGCTCCTATAATTCACCCCTCCACTTT.

The rearrangement links TRBV7-2 to TRBJ2-7; possible D gene TRBD2, 5 bases. Germline lookup yields CDR1 SGHTA and CDR2 FQGNSA. This CDR3 comprises 14 residues. V shed 1 base and J shed 7 bases, with 14 bases lying between them. The CDR3 sequence: CASSLGRAFREQYF. The CDR3, as DNA: TGTGCCAGCAGCTTAGGGCGGGCGTTTCGTGAGCAGTACTTC.

The chain joins TRBV12-5 to TRBJ1-5; 8 bases agree with TRBD1. Germline V gene sequence: CDR1 LGHNT, CDR2 FRNRAP. V lost 1 base, J lost 0 bases, and 5 bases stayed unmatched. This CDR3 has 17 amino acids. The CDR3 spells CASGLGQGRNSNQPQHF. In DNA, the CDR3 is TGTGCTAGTGGTTTGGGACAGGGGAGAAATAGCAATCAGCCCCAGCATTTT.

The V call is TRBV18, the J call TRBJ2-5; maybe TRBD2 (5 bases). Germline V CDR1 and CDR2: KGHSH, LQKENI. Trimming took off 4 bases at V and 2 bases at J, with 14 bases between the two ends. The CDR3 has 15 amino acids. The DNA of the CDR3 is TGTGCCAGCTCACGCAATACGGGATTACAAGAGACCCAGTACTTC. Amino acids: CASSRNTGLQETQYF.

Here the CDR3 reads CASSPLGTGTDTQYF. The CDR3 region has the DNA TGTGCCAGCTCCCCTCTGGGGACAGGGACAGATACGCAGTATTTT. The chain carries TRBV6-1 and TRBJ2-3, with 9 bases fitting TRBD1. Unmatched junction bases numbered 9, after V lost 8 bases and J lost 3 bases. The CDR3 length is 15 residues. Germline-derived CDR1 and CDR2 are MNHNS and SASEGT.

This chain joins TRBV27 and TRBJ2-2; D gene unclear. The CDR3 contains 16 residues. The ends were cut back, 3 bases at V and 4 bases at J, with 15 bases in the middle. CDR1 is MNHEY, CDR2 SMNVEV, per germline (reference sequence). The CDR3 spells CASSFYSRGLTGELFF. In DNA form, the CDR3 reads TGTGCCAGCAGTTTTTATAGTCGAGGCCTCACCGGGGAGCTGTTTTTT.

The chain links TRBV6-6 to TRBJ2-7; D remains ambiguous. The CDR3 has 12 residues. Germline CDR1 and CDR2: MNHNY and SVGAGI (reference sequence). Trimming removed 7 bases at V and 4 bases at J, with 11 bases between. CDR3 region: CASTDPPYEQYF. The CDR3 DNA reads as TGTGCCAGCACCGATCCCCCTTACGAGCAGTACTTC.

This chain links TRBV7-2 with TRBJ1-1; maybe TRBD1 (5 bases). Trimming removed 0 bases from V and 0 bases from J, with 8 bases in between. The CDR3 consists of 15 residues. The germline gives CDR1 SGHTA, CDR2 FQGNSA. The CDR3 loop is CASSLAGTVNTEAFF. In nucleotides, the CDR3 is TGTGCCAGCAGCTTAGCCGGGACGGTGAACACTGAAGCTTTCTTT.

This rearrangement joins TRBV5-5 to TRBJ2-5, with D possibly being TRBD2 (5 bases). Looked up from germline, CDR1 is SGHKS and CDR2 is YYEKEE (reference sequence). This CDR3 contains 16 residues. V lost 4 bases, J lost 0 bases, and 16 bases lay in between. The CDR3 region is CASSKKDSPYQETQYF. Here the CDR3 DNA reads TGTGCCAGCAGCAAAAAGGACTCCCCGTACCAAGAGACCCAGTACTTC.